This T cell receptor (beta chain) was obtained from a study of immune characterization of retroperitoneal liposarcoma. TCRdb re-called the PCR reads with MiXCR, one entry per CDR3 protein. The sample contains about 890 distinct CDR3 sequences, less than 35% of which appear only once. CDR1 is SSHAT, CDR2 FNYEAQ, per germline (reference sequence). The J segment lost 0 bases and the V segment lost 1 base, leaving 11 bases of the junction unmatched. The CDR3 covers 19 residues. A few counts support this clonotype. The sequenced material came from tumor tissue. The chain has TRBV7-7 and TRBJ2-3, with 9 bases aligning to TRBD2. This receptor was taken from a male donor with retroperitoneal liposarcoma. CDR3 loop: CASSLGYFGGRGSTDTQYF. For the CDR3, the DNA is TGTGCCAGCAGCTTAGGTTATTTCGGCGGGAGGGGAAGCACAGATACGCAGTATTTT.